In its sample, the clone carrying this T cell receptor beta chain was seen a few times. The record originates from a study of naive and memory T cell subsets. The junction had 4 bases not matched to a gene; V was cut back by 3 bases and J by 3 bases. Germline CDR1 is ENHRY and CDR2 is SYGVKD. CDR3 length: 15 amino acids. Both TRBC1 and TRBC2 were covered by a beta constant-region primer of two equimolar oligonucleotides. Four rounds of PCR amplified the ligated cDNA using nested alpha and beta constant-region primers plus SP2. TCRdb reprocessed the UMI-ligation and nested PCR reads with MiXCR, giving one entry per CDR3 protein. The sample includes 95,000 to 150,000 distinct CDR3 sequences, about 36% of them seen just once.

This sequence was found in a human donor in good health. The sequenced sample was central memory CD4+ T cells from blood. The J gene is TRBJ2-1, the V gene TRBV10-3, with 8 bases matching TRBD2. CDR3 coding DNA: TGTGCCATCAGTGACCCTAGCGGGTACTACAATGAGCAGTTCTTC. It specifies CAISDPSGYYNEQFF.